A selection of T cell receptor beta chains follows, all from one sample in a study of T cell repertoires in cytomegalovirus infection. TCRdb itself ran the reads through MiXCR, one entry per CDR3 protein. In the table there are about 310,000 distinct CDR3 sequences, around 9.6% of which are singletons. The material sequenced was PBMCs. The source of these receptors is a human donor in good health (CMV status not recorded). Some clones in this sample may be carry-over from other donors' samples. The CDR3 runs from the conserved cysteine through the conserved F or W. The order of the fields is D gene, V gene, clone size, J gene, CDR3 DNA, CDR3 protein. A D gene is named only where the DNA matches it firmly. Size values are once, few and many counts, or a class for expanded clones, and some rows have none.

.,TRBV2,many,TRBJ2-1,TGTGCCAGCAGGGGGACGGAATACAATGAGCAGTTCTTC,CASRGTEYNEQFF
.,TRBV7-9,many,TRBJ2-7,TGTGCCAGCAGCTTATCCGAGCAGTACTTC,CASSLSEQYF
TRBD1,TRBV7-9,many,TRBJ2-2,TGTGCCAGCAGCACGGGACAGGGGAATACCGGGGAGCTGTTTTTT,CASSTGQGNTGELFF
.,TRBV6-1,many,TRBJ1-5,TGTGCCAGCAGTATCACCTCCTGGGATCAGCCCCAGCATTTT,CASSITSWDQPQHF
TRBD1,TRBV29-1,.,TRBJ2-1,TGCAGCGTCGCCGGGACAGTACTCAATGAGCAGTTCTTC,CSVAGTVLNEQFF
.,TRBV29-1,many,TRBJ2-3,TGCAGCGTTGGAAGAGATACGCAGTATTTT,CSVGRDTQYF
TRBD2,TRBV11-2,few,TRBJ2-3,TGTGCCAGCAGCTTTTGGACTAGCGGGGTCACAGATACGCAGTATTTT,CASSFWTSGVTDTQYF
.,TRBV11-2,many,TRBJ2-1,TGTGCCAGCAGCTTAGGCCTTAGGAGCGGTTCGACTAGAGATGAGCAGTTCTTC,CASSLGLRSGSTRDEQFF
.,TRBV2,few,TRBJ2-2,TGTGCCAGCTCCCAGTCCCCTTCTCCGCGCCTAGCGTCGAACACCGGGGAGCTGTTTTTT,CASSQSPSPRLASNTGELFF
.,TRBV7-9,few,TRBJ1-3,TGTGCCAGCAGCCCCTATATGAGCAACACCATATATTTT,CASSPYMSNTIYF
.,TRBV7-9,many,TRBJ2-2,TGTGCCAGCAGCACCATGGGGGATAACACCGGGGAGCTGTTTTTT,CASSTMGDNTGELFF
.,TRBV5-5,many,TRBJ2-5,TGTGCCAGCAGCTTTGAGAGCGCAAAGACCCAGTACTTC,CASSFESAKTQYF
TRBD1,TRBV5-6,few,TRBJ2-7,TGTGCCAGCAGCGAGGTAACCGGGACAGTGCGCTACGAGCAGTACTTC,CASSEVTGTVRYEQYF
.,TRBV20-1,many,TRBJ1-1,TGCAGTGCGGGAGGGTTCGACACTGAAGCTTTCTTT,CSAGGFDTEAFF
.,TRBV2,many,TRBJ1-2,TGTGCCAGCAGTGAAGGTGAAATACGACTTAACTATGGCTACACCTTC,CASSEGEIRLNYGYTF
TRBD1,TRBV7-2,medium-sized,TRBJ2-3,TGTGCCAGCAGCTTAGGGGCCAGGGGGCGCGGTACCACTAGCACAGATACGCAGTATTTT,CASSLGARGRGTTSTDTQYF
.,TRBV7-2,many,TRBJ1-2,TGTGCCAGCAGCTTAACCGGAGGGGTTGGCTACACCTTC,CASSLTGGVGYTF
.,TRBV7-9,few,TRBJ1-5,TGTGCCAGCAGCTTAGAGGGGATGGCCAATCAGCCCCAGCATTTT,CASSLEGMANQPQHF
.,TRBV5-1,many,TRBJ1-1,TGCGCCAGCAGCTTATTCGGGACCGCGAACACTGAAGCTTTCTTT,CASSLFGTANTEAFF
TRBD2,TRBV11-2,many,TRBJ2-5,TGTGCCAGCAGTTTAGCGGGGGGACACCAAGAGACCCAGTACTTC,CASSLAGGHQETQYF
.,TRBV2,.,TRBJ1-2,TGTGCCAGCAGTGGCCAAGCCCTCTTCTATGGCTACACCTTC,CASSGQALFYGYTF
.,TRBV20-1,many,TRBJ2-5,TGCAGTGCTACCGACCGTGGACGGAATTTACAAGAGACCCAGTACTTC,CSATDRGRNLQETQYF